Presented here are 12 T cell receptor beta chains from one specimen sequenced in a study of Graves' ophthalmopathy and Graves' hyperthyroidism (dated by TCRdb to about 2018). The instrument was an Illumina HiSeq 2000. For repertoire sequencing, the TCR beta CDR3 regions were amplified from RNA transcripts. HTBI primers and the Qiagen OneStep RT-PCR kit were used in a first-round RT-PCR, which was followed by a second-round multiplex PCR, size selection and purification. TCRdb reprocessing: public reads trimmed at Q25 with fastp, clones called with MiXCR, in-frame beta chains kept. Rows matching on CDR3 protein sequence are summarized as one entry with the most common DNA and genes. For this sample the table gives 170,000 or so distinct CDR3 sequences, of which 37% were detected only once. The top ten clonotypes cover approximately 6.3% of the sample. The sequencing sample was made of peripheral blood. These receptors came from a woman aged 40 to 50 with Graves' ophthalmopathy. Donor details come from another sample of the same person, matched by shared clones.

This clonotype came up many times. This rearrangement joins TRBV11-2 to TRBJ2-5; D call uncertain. This CDR3 comprises 12 residues. Between the trimmed V and J ends, which lost 2 bases and 5 bases, there was a span of 6 bases. Germline CDR1 is SGHAT and CDR2 is FQNNGV. CDR3 in amino acids: CASSLLPETQYF. The CDR3 DNA reads TGTGCCAGCAGCTTACTCCCGGAGACCCAGTACTTC.

This clonotype was seen repeatedly, ten times or more. The V gene is TRBV14, the J gene TRBJ1-2; a weak D match, TRBD1 (5 bases). Germline lookup yields CDR1 SGHDN and CDR2 FVKESK. CDR3 length: 15 amino acids. Trimming took 2 bases from V and 1 from J, leaving 11 bases between them. CDR3 bases: TGTGCCAGCAGCCAACACTGGGGGAGTAACTATGGCTACACCTTC. Its translation is CASSQHWGSNYGYTF.

This sequence joins TRBV20-1 and TRBJ1-2, with 12 bases matching TRBD1. CDR1 DFQATT and CDR2 SNEGSKA come from the germline V gene (reference sequence). CDR3 length equals 17 residues. After removal of 1 base from V and 4 bases from J, the junction contained 10 bases not matched to a gene. CDR3 bases: TGCAGTGCTAGAGTGAGGGACAGGGGGCGACTTGGCTATGGCTACACCTTC. Amino acid sequence: CSARVRDRGRLGYGYTF.

This chain uses TRBV6-1 with TRBJ2-7; TRBD2 agrees at 8 bases. Losses at the gene ends were 6 bases for V and 3 bases for J; bases not matched to a gene: 4. The CDR3 spans 13 residues. Germline CDR1 reads MNHNS; CDR2 reads SASEGT. CDR3 DNA: TGTGCCAGCAGATCGGGAGGGGTCTACGAGCAGTACTTC. As protein: CASRSGGVYEQYF.

This clonotype was found many times. V usage is TRBV12-3 or TRBV12-4 and J usage is TRBJ1-1, with 7 bases lining up with TRBD1. Trimming took 8 bases from V and 0 from J; bases not matched to a gene: 6. The CDR3 consists of 14 residues. The CDR3 DNA sequence: TGTGCCAGCCTCCGGGACAGCCTGAACACTGAAGCTTTCTTT. Protein sequence: CASLRDSLNTEAFF.

This clonotype appeared many times. CDR3 protein: CASSQDGDSGRATDTQYF. DNA of the CDR3: TGTGCCAGCAGCCAAGATGGTGATAGCGGGAGGGCCACAGATACGCAGTATTTT. The V gene is TRBV4-2, the J gene TRBJ2-3; 11 positions match TRBD2. The trim removed 0 bases at V and 2 bases at J, leaving 7 bases unmatched. The CDR3 has 18 residues. From germline, CDR1 is LGHNA and CDR2 YNFKEQ.

In its sample, this clonotype was seen once. The V and J genes are TRBV6-2 or TRBV6-3 and TRBJ1-2; D is undetermined. Germline V gene data show CDR1 as MNHEY and CDR2 as SVGEGT. The CDR3 has 15 amino acids. V was cut by 2 bases and J by 1 base, with 11 bases left in between. CDR3 protein: CASSYGSGDNYGYTF. CDR3 nucleotides: TGTGCCAGCAGTTACGGCTCCGGGGATAACTATGGCTACACCTTC.

This clonotype was found once. This chain connects TRBV2 to TRBJ2-2; D is undetermined. Germline V lookup: CDR1 SNHLY, CDR2 FYNNEI. The CDR3 length is 14 residues. V gave up 2 bases and J gave up 1 base, with 5 bases separating them. CDR3 sequence: CASSEHGNTGELFF. The CDR3 coding sequence is TGTGCCAGCAGTGAACATGGGAACACCGGGGAGCTGTTTTTT.

The chain is built from TRBV6-5 and TRBJ2-5, with no clear D. The germline V gene has CDR1 MNHEY and CDR2 SVGAGI. Trimming removed 0 bases at V and 1 base at J, with 9 bases between. This CDR3 is built from 15 residues. As DNA, the CDR3 is TGTGCCAGCAGTTACTCGAATAGCCTCCAAGAGACCCAGTACTTC. Its protein is CASSYSNSLQETQYF.

This chain joins TRBV20-1 and TRBJ1-1; no clear D. This CDR3 region has 14 residues. Deletions cut 1 base from V and 0 bases from J, with 9 bases between. Germline loops: CDR1 DFQATT, CDR2 SNEGSKA (reference sequence). CDR3 sequence: CSARVGGLNTEAFF. The CDR3 nucleotides read TGCAGTGCTAGAGTTGGAGGGTTGAACACTGAAGCTTTCTTT.

This clonotype was found many times. The genes are TRBV2 and TRBJ1-5; unclear D gene. CDR3 length: 15 residues. Trimming took 5 bases from V and 2 from J, leaving 13 bases between them. Germline-derived CDR1 and CDR2 are SNHLY and FYNNEI. CDR3 DNA: TGTGCCAGCAGTTTGTCCAAGGAGGGCAATCAGCCCCAGCATTTT. Protein sequence: CASSLSKEGNQPQHF.

The chain combines TRBV20-1 with TRBJ2-5; TRBD2 matches 10 bases. The germline CDR1 and CDR2 sequences are DFQATT and SNEGSKA (reference sequence). V was clipped by 6 bases and J by 2 bases; unmatched bases: 6. The CDR3 has 14 amino acids. The CDR3 DNA reads TGCAGTGCCACCCTAGCGGGAGAGCAAGAGACCCAGTACTTC. Translated, it gives CSATLAGEQETQYF.